One sample yielded the 15 T cell receptor beta chains listed below, sequenced in a study of cytomegalovirus exposure and HLA in healthy donors. Vbeta (60) and Jbeta (13) primers were used in the PCR. The data were produced by immunoSEQ multiplex PCR, yet TCRdb's version contains in-frame clones alone and is incomplete. Here the sample table reports around 80,000 clones. Sequencing was carried out using PBMCs. Every receptor here comes from a man in his forties or fifties in good health and CMV-seronegative.

The chain links TRBV6-5 to TRBJ2-5; D may be TRBD2 (7 bases). CDR3 length: 13 amino acids. Germline values: CDR1 MNHEY, CDR2 SVGAGI. V lost 6 bases and J 4 bases, leaving 12 bases between the germline ends. The CDR3 DNA reads as TGTGCCAGCAGGGTTCGGGGGGCAGAGACCCAGTACTTC. Protein sequence: CASRVRGAETQYF.

The gene calls are TRBV5-8 and TRBJ1-5; a weak D match, TRBD1 (6 bases). The length of the CDR3 is 16 residues. Germline CDR1 reads SGHTS; CDR2 reads YDEGEE. Trimming shortened V by 0 bases and J by 2 bases, and 12 bases separated the two germline ends. The CDR3 region has the DNA TGTGCCAGCAGCTTGGTGGTTCCAGGGGGCAATCAGCCCCAGCATTTT. Amino acids: CASSLVVPGGNQPQHF.

The chain couples TRBV9 to TRBJ1-1, with 8 bases matching TRBD1. Germline loops: CDR1 SGDLS, CDR2 YYNGEE. There are 16 residues in the CDR3. Trimming at V came to 3 bases and at J to 4 bases, leaving 11 bases not matched to a gene. The CDR3 region is CASSARQGRIRTEAFF. The DNA of the CDR3 is TGTGCCAGCAGCGCCAGACAGGGGCGGATTCGCACTGAAGCTTTCTTT.

V gene TRBV6-5 combines with J gene TRBJ1-1; no definite D call. Trimming left V 6 bases short and J 3 bases short, with 11 bases between. The length of the CDR3 is 13 residues. The germline V gene encodes CDR1 MNHEY and CDR2 SVGAGI. This chain's CDR3 is CASSQTRDTEAFF. For the CDR3, the DNA is TGTGCCAGCAGCCAGACCCGGGACACTGAAGCTTTCTTT.

This chain connects TRBV13 to TRBJ2-7; possibly TRBD2 for D (5 bases). V was trimmed by 3 bases and J by 0 bases, leaving 12 bases between them. CDR1 and CDR2 from the germline V gene are PRHDT and FYEKMQ (reference sequence). The CDR3 totals 15 residues. In nucleotides, the CDR3 is TGTGCCAGCAGCTTTCGGACGGGGAGCTCCTACGAGCAGTACTTC. Translating it yields CASSFRTGSSYEQYF.

The chain has TRBV4-1 and TRBJ1-2; D is perhaps TRBD1 (6 bases). Between the trimmed V and J ends, which lost 4 bases and 4 bases, there was a span of 19 bases. CDR3 length: 16 amino acids. Germline V gene lookup returns CDR1 MGHRA and CDR2 YSYEKL. The DNA of the CDR3 is TGCGCCAGCAGCCCCCAAGGGGGTCTAGGGGGCTATGGCTACACCTTC. Its translation is CASSPQGGLGGYGYTF.

The rearrangement links TRBV11-2 to TRBJ2-5, with D possibly matching TRBD1 (6 bases). The end of the DNA is better explained by TRBJ2-7, so the J call may be wrong. There are 12 residues in the CDR3. The V gene's germline CDR1 is SGHAT and CDR2 FQNNGV. The CDR3 protein is CASSYDRYEQYF. CDR3 nucleotides: TGTGCCAGCAGCTACGACAGGTACGAGCAGTACTTC.

The genes are TRBV5-4 and TRBJ1-6; maybe TRBD1 (6 bases). CDR3 length: 13 amino acids. V was clipped by 4 bases and J by 8 bases, with 10 bases between them. The germline V gene has CDR1 SGHNT and CDR2 YYREEE (reference sequence). CDR3 coding DNA: TGTGCCAGCAGCCCTAGACAGGATTCACCCCTCCACTTT. It yields the protein CASSPRQDSPLHF.

V is TRBV13 and J is TRBJ2-7, with D possibly being TRBD1 (5 bases). The V gene's germline CDR1 is PRHDT and CDR2 FYEKMQ (reference sequence). CDR3 size: 14 residues. The V and J ends lost 3 bases and 0 bases respectively, with 9 bases between them. The CDR3 DNA follows: TGTGCCAGCAGCTTTCTCAGGGACTCCTACGAGCAGTACTTC. Protein sequence: CASSFLRDSYEQYF.

This chain uses TRBV19 with TRBJ1-5; 7 bases fit TRBD1. This CDR3 region has 13 residues. Trimming took 3 bases from V and 7 from J; bases not matched to a gene: 3. Germline values: CDR1 LNHDA, CDR2 SQIVND (reference sequence). CDR3 sequence reads: CASSIRRGQPQHF. CDR3 nucleotides: TGTGCCAGTAGTATCCGCAGGGGGCAGCCCCAGCATTTT.

In DNA, the CDR3 is TGTGCCAGCAGCTTCGGACTAGCGCAAGAGACCCAGTACTTC. This sequence encodes CASSFGLAQETQYF. The chain carries TRBV7-2 and TRBJ2-5, with TRBD2 matching over 9 bases. Trimming took 3 bases from V and 2 from J; bases not matched to a gene: 1. CDR1 SGHTA and CDR2 FQGNSA come from the germline V gene. CDR3 length: 14 residues.

The rearrangement uses TRBV4-3 and TRBJ2-1, with 7 bases aligning to TRBD2. Germline CDR1 LGHNA, CDR2 YSLEER. The CDR3 runs to 13 residues. The V segment lost 8 bases and the J segment 6 bases; nucleotides outside the gene matches: 7. In nucleotides, the CDR3 is TGCGCCAGCCGTCGGGGAGGGTCCAATGAGCAGTTCTTC. Amino acids: CASRRGGSNEQFF.

This chain connects TRBV4-3 to TRBJ1-1, with TRBD1 identical over 10 bases. The CDR3 spans 16 residues. The junction had 7 bases not matched to a gene; V was cut back by 6 bases and J by 0 bases. CDR1 and CDR2 from the germline V gene are LGHNA and YSLEER. The CDR3 spells CASSPQDRGMNTEAFF. Here the CDR3 DNA reads TGCGCCAGCAGTCCGCAGGACAGGGGGATGAACACTGAAGCTTTCTTT.

The J gene is TRBJ1-2, the V gene TRBV11-2, with D maybe TRBD1 (6 bases). Germline CDR1 and CDR2: SGHAT and FQNNGV. Trimming pared 5 bases from V and 2 bases from J, leaving 15 bases between. This CDR3 is 15 amino acids long. This CDR3 reads CASSVSFTGNYGYTF. The CDR3 coding sequence is TGTGCCAGCAGCGTCTCTTTCACAGGGAACTATGGCTACACCTTC.

The chain uses TRBV9 and TRBJ2-7; 8 positions match TRBD1. The V gene's germline CDR1 is SGDLS and CDR2 YYNGEE. This CDR3 contains 15 residues. The V segment lost 0 bases and the J segment 2 bases; nucleotides outside the gene matches: 4. The CDR3 loop is CASSVGGTGTYEQYF. CDR3 DNA sequence: TGTGCCAGCAGCGTAGGCGGGACAGGTACCTACGAGCAGTACTTC. Full variable domain (remainder filled in from reference TRBV9 and TRBJ2-7): DSGVTQTPKHLITATGQRVTLRCSPRSGDLSVYWYQQSLDQGLQFLIQYYNGEERAKGNILERFSAQQFPDLHSELNLSSLELGDSALYFCASSVGGTGTYEQYFGPGTRLTVT.